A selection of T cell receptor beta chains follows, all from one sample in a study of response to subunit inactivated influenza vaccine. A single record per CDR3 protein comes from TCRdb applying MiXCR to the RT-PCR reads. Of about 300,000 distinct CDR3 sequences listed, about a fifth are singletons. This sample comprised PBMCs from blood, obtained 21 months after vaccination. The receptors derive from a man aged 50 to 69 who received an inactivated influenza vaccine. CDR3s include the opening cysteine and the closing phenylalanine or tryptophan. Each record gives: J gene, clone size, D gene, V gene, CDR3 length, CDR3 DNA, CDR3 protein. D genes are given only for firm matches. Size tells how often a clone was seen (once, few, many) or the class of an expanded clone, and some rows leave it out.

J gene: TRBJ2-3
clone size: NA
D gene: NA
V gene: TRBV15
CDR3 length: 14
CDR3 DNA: TGTGCCACCAGCAGATTTACGACTACAGATACGCAGTATTTT
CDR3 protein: CATSRFTTTDTQYF

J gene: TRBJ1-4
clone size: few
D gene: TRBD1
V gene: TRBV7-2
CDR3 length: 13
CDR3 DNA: TGTGCCAACCAACAGGGGGAGGATGAAAAACTGTTTTTT
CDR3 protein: CANQQGEDEKLFF

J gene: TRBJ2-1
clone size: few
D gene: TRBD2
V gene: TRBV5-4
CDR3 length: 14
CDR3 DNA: TGTGCCTCTGGACTAGCGGGAGGGACCCATGAGCAGTTCTTC
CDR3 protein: CASGLAGGTHEQFF

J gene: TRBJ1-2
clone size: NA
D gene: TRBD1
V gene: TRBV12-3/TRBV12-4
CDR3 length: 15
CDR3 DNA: TGTGCCAGCAGTCCGGGACAGGGCTTCAACTATGGCTACACCTTC
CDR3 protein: CASSPGQGFNYGYTF

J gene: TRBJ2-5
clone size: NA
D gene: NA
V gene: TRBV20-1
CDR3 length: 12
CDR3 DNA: TGCAGTGCTACCGGGGGCGGGCAGACCCAGTACTTC
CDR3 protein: CSATGGGQTQYF

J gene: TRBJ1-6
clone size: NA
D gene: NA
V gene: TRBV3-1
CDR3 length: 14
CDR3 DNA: TGTGCCAGCAGCCACGGGGGGGTTGACTCACCCCTCCACTTT
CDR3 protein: CASSHGGVDSPLHF

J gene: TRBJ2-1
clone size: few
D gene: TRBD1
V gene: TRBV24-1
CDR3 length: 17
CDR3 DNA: TGTGCCACCAGTGATCCAGCCGGGACAGGGAACTACAATGAGCAGTTCTTC
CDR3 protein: CATSDPAGTGNYNEQFF

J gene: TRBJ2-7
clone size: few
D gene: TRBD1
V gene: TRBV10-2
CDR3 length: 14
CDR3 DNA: TGCGCCAGCAGTGAACGACAGGGACCCTACGAGCAGTACTTC
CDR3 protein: CASSERQGPYEQYF

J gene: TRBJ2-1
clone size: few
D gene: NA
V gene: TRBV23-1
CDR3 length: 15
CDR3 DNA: TGCGCCAGCACCCAGGGGGGATACTCCTACAATGAGCAGTTCTTC
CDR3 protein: CASTQGGYSYNEQFF

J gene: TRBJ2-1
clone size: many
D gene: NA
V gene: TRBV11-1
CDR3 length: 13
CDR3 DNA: TGTGCCAGCAGCTTAAGCTCCTACAATGAGCAGTTCTTC
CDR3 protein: CASSLSSYNEQFF

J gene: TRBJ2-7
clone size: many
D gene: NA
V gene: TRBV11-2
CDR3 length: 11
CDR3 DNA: TGTGCCAGCAGCCGCGAGTACGAGCAGTACTTC
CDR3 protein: CASSREYEQYF

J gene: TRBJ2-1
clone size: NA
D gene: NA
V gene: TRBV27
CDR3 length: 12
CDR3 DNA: TGTGCCAGCAGTCATCCAGGGTTTGAGCAGTTCTTC
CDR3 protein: CASSHPGFEQFF

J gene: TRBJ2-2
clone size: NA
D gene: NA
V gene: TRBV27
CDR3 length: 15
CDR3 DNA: TGTGCCAGCAGTTCCGGGGCGGTCAGCACCGGGGAGCTGTTTTTT
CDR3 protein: CASSSGAVSTGELFF

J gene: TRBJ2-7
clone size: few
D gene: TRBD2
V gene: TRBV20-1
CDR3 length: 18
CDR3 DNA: TGCAGTGCTGACACCGGGACTAGCGGGAGGTATAACTCCTACGAGCAGTACTTC
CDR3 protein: CSADTGTSGRYNSYEQYF

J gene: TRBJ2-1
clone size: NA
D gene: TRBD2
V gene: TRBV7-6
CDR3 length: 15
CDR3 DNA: TGTGCCAGCAGCTTAGGGCGGGAGGGAGGAAATGAGCAGTTCTTC
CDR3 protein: CASSLGREGGNEQFF

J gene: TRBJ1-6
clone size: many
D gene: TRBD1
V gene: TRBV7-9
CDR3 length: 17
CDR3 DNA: TGTGCCAGCAGCTCGCTGACAGGGTGGACCTATAATTCACCCCTCCACTTT
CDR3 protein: CASSSLTGWTYNSPLHF

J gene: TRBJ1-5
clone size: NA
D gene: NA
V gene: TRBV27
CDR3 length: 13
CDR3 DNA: TGTGCCAGCAGGGGGTATGGCAATCAGCCCCAGCATTTT
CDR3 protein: CASRGYGNQPQHF

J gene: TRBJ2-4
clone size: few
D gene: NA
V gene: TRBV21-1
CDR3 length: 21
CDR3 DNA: TGTGCCAGCAGCAAAAGGCAGGGGAGGGGACTCGGATTGCTAGCCAAAAACATTCAGTACTTC
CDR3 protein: CASSKRQGRGLGLLAKNIQYF

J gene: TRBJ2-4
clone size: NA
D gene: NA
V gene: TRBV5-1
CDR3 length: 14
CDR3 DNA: TGCGCCAGCAGCTTGGGGACAGTCTTTAACATTCAGTACTTC
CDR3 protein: CASSLGTVFNIQYF

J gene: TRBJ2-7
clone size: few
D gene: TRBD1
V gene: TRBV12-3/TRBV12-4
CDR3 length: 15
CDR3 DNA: TGTGCCAGCAGTGACGGACAGGGTGGTATGTACGAGCAGTACTTC
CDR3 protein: CASSDGQGGMYEQYF

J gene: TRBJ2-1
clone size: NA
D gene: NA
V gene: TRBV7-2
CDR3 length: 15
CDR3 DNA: TGTGCCAGCACTATTCATTACAGCTCCTACAATGAGCAGTTCTTC
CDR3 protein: CASTIHYSSYNEQFF

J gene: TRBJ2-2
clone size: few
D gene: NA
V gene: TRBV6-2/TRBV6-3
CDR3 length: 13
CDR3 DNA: TGTGCCAGCAGTTATGGTGGATTTGGGGAGCTGTTTTTT
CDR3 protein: CASSYGGFGELFF

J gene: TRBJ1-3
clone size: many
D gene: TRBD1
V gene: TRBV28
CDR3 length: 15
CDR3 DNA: TGTGCCAGCAGTTTTGCACAGGGGTTTGGAAACACCATATATTTT
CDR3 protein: CASSFAQGFGNTIYF

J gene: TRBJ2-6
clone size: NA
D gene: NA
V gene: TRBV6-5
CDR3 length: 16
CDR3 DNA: TGTGCCAGCAGTTTCGGACAGACCTCTGGGGCCAACGTCCTGACTTTC
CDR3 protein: CASSFGQTSGANVLTF

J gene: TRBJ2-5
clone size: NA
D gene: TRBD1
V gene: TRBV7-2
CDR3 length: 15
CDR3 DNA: TGTGCCAGCAGCTTAGGGGACAGGGATATAGAGACCCAGTACTTC
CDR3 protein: CASSLGDRDIETQYF

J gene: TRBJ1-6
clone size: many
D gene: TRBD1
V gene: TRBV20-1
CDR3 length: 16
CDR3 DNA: TGCAGTGCTAGCGAGACAGGGTTATCGGTTGGTTCACCCCTCCACTTT
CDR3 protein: CSASETGLSVGSPLHF

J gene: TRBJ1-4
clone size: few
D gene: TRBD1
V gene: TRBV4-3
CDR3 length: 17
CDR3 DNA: TGCGCCAGCAGCCAGGTGACAGGGGGCCGAGGCAGTGAAAAACTGTTTTTT
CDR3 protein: CASSQVTGGRGSEKLFF

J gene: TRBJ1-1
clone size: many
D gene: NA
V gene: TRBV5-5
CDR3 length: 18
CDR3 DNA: TGTGCCAGCAGCTTGGCAGGCGGAGGCGGACTTATGAACACTGAAGCTTTCTTT
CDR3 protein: CASSLAGGGGLMNTEAFF

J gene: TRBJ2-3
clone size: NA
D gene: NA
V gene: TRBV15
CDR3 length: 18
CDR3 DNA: TGTGCCACCAGCAGAGATATTCGCGGCGGCATGAGCACAGATACGCAGTATTTT
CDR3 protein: CATSRDIRGGMSTDTQYF

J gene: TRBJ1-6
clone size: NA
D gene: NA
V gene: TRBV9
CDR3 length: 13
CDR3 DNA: TGTGCCAGCAGCGACAGAGATAATTCACCCCTCCACTTT
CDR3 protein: CASSDRDNSPLHF

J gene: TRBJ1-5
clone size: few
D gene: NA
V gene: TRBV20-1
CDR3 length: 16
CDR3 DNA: TGCAGTGCTTCTTCTGGGACGGCCTATAGCAATCAGCCCCAGCATTTT
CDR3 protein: CSASSGTAYSNQPQHF

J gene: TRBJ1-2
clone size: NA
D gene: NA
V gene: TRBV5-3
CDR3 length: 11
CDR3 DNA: TGTGCCAGAAGCGCTCCAGGGAGCTACACCTTC
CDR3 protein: CARSAPGSYTF

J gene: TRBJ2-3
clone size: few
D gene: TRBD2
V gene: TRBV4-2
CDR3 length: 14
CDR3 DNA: TGTGCCAGCAGCCAACCACTAGCGGGAGTTACGCAGTATTTT
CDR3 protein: CASSQPLAGVTQYF

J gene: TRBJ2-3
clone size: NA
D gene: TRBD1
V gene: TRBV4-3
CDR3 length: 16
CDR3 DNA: TGCGCCAGCAGCCAAGAAGGGGACAGCTTCACAGATACGCAGTATTTT
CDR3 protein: CASSQEGDSFTDTQYF

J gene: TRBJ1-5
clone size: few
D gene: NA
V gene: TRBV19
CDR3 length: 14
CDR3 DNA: TGTGCCAGCAACCCAAGGGGGAGCAATCAGCCCCAGCATTTT
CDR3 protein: CASNPRGSNQPQHF

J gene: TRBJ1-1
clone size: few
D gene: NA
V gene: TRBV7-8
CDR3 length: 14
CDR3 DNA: TGTGCCAGCAGCTTAACAGGGCGTATTGGTGAAGCTTTCTTT
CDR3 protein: CASSLTGRIGEAFF

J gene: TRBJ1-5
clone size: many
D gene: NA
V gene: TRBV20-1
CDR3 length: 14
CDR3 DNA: TGCAGTGCTAGGGGCCGTTCCAATAATCAGCCCCAGCATTTT
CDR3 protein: CSARGRSNNQPQHF

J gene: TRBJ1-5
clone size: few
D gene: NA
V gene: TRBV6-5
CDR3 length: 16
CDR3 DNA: TGTGCCAGCAGTTACGGGAGAGGGTATGGCAATCAGCCCCAGCATTTT
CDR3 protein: CASSYGRGYGNQPQHF

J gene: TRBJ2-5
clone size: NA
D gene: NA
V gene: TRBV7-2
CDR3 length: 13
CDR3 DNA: TGTGCCAGCAGCCCAAACAGGGAAGAGACCCAGTACTTC
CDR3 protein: CASSPNREETQYF

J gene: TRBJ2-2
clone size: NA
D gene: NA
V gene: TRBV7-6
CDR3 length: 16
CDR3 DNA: TGTGCCAGCAGCTTTGGACACCGACAGAACACCGGGGAGCTGTTTTTT
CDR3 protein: CASSFGHRQNTGELFF